Listed here are 11 T cell receptor beta chains from one sample, sequenced in a study of cytomegalovirus exposure and HLA in healthy donors. PCR used 60 Vbeta primers and 13 Jbeta primers. The repertoire was sequenced with immunoSEQ multiplex PCR; TCRdb's copy has only in-frame clones and lacks some. Its table lists tens of thousands of clones. Source material: PBMCs. The receptors stem from a man between 50 and 59 years old in good health and CMV-seronegative.

The V gene is TRBV14, the J gene TRBJ1-2; TRBD1 is a possible D gene (6 bases). The CDR3 is 16 amino acids. V lost 1 base, J lost 4 bases, and 16 bases lay in between. Germline CDR1 is SGHDN and CDR2 is FVKESK. The DNA for the CDR3 is TGTGCCAGCAGCCAAGCTCCAGGGGTTTTCTCCTATGGCTACACCTTC. Translated: CASSQAPGVFSYGYTF.

The gene calls are TRBV5-8 and TRBJ2-5, with 9 bases matching TRBD1. Looked up from germline, CDR1 is SGHTS and CDR2 is YDEGEE. The CDR3 extends over 18 amino acids. J gave up 2 bases and V 4 bases, and 15 bases lay outside the gene matches. The CDR3 DNA reads as TGTGCCAGCAGCGCCGGAGTTGGGACAGGGCCTTTTCAAGAGACCCAGTACTTC. This codes for CASSAGVGTGPFQETQYF. Filled out from reference TRBV5-8 and TRBJ2-5, the complete variable domain reads EAGVTQSPTHLIKTRGQQATLRCSPISGHTSVYWYQQALGLGLQFLLWYDEGEERNRGNFPPRFSGRQFPNYSSELNVNALELEDSALYLCASSAGVGTGPFQETQYFGPGTRLLVL.

This chain links TRBV5-1 with TRBJ1-1, with 9 nucleotides matching TRBD1. Germline V CDR1 and CDR2: SGHRS, YFSETQ. V dropped 2 bases and J dropped 5; count of bases not matched to a gene: 4. The CDR3 has 14 amino acids. CDR3 sequence (DNA): TGCGCCAGCAGCTTAACAGGGGGCGGAACTGAAGCTTTCTTT. Amino acid sequence: CASSLTGGGTEAFF. The variable domain in full, with the rest retrieved from reference TRBV5-1 and TRBJ1-1, is KAGVTQTPRYLIKTRGQQVTLSCSPISGHRSVSWYQQTPGQGLQFLFEYFSETQRNKGNFPGRFSGRQFSNSRSEMNVSTLELGDSALYLCASSLTGGGTEAFFGQGTRLTVV.

The gene calls are TRBV9 and TRBJ1-2; no definite D call. The germline gives CDR1 SGDLS, CDR2 YYNGEE. Trimming pared 0 bases from V and 6 bases from J, leaving 9 bases between. This CDR3 is 13 amino acids long. CDR3 DNA: TGTGCCAGCAGCGTAGGACTCGGCCATGGCTACACCTTC. Protein sequence: CASSVGLGHGYTF.

This chain joins TRBV7-2 and TRBJ1-2; the match to TRBD1 covers 11 bases. The CDR3 is made up of 14 amino acids. Unmatched junction bases numbered 5, after V lost 6 bases and J lost 5 bases. Per the germline V gene, CDR1 is SGHTA and CDR2 is FQGNSA. In DNA form, the CDR3 reads TGTGCCAGCAGTTACCGGGACAGGGGGTATGGCTACACCTTC. Residues: CASSYRDRGYGYTF.

CDR3 sequence reads: CAISGRTGSFTF. CDR3 sequence (DNA): TGTGCCATCAGTGGAAGGACAGGGAGTTTCACCTTC. The chain recombines TRBV10-3 with TRBJ1-2; 8 bases map to TRBD1. Germline trimming cut 4 bases from V and 13 bases from J; bases unmatched to any gene: 8. The CDR3 length is 12 residues. The germline V gene has CDR1 ENHRY and CDR2 SYGVKD.

This rearrangement joins TRBV5-6 to TRBJ1-4, with 9 bases that match TRBD1. The length of the CDR3 is 15 residues. Trimming cost V 2 bases and J 4 bases; bases outside gene matches: 3. Germline CDR1 SGHDT, CDR2 YYEEEE. CDR3 bases: TGTGCCAGCAGCTTAACAGGGGGCAATAATGAAAAACTGTTTTTT. This gives the protein CASSLTGGNNEKLFF.

The rearrangement links TRBV29-1 to TRBJ1-2; D gene ambiguous. Trimming cost V 3 bases and J 8 bases, with 13 bases left between them. This CDR3 contains 12 residues. CDR1 is SQVTM, CDR2 ANQGSEA, per germline. The CDR3 sequence: CSVDSQANGYTF. Here the CDR3 DNA reads TGCAGCGTTGATTCTCAGGCAAACGGCTACACCTTC.

This chain joins TRBV9 and TRBJ1-1; 7 nucleotides agree with TRBD1. There are 15 residues in the CDR3. The trim removed 1 base at V and 1 base at J, leaving 4 bases unmatched. Germline assignment: CDR1 SGDLS and CDR2 YYNGEE. CDR3 loop: CASSVSRTGNTEAFF. The CDR3 DNA reads as TGTGCCAGCAGCGTAAGTCGGACAGGGAACACTGAAGCTTTCTTT.

This chain joins TRBV6-5 and TRBJ1-4, with unresolved D. Looked up from germline, CDR1 is MNHEY and CDR2 is SVGAGI. The CDR3 consists of 14 residues. V was shortened by 2 bases and J by 7 bases, with 11 bases between the two germline ends. CDR3 coding DNA: TGTGCCAGCAGTTACACTCAGGATGGTGAAAAACTGTTTTTT. Amino acids: CASSYTQDGEKLFF.

The rearrangement joins TRBV11-3 to TRBJ2-1, with a possible D match to TRBD2 (5 bases). This CDR3 comprises 15 residues. CDR1 SGHNT and CDR2 YENEEA come from the germline V gene. V lost 5 bases and J lost 8, with 19 bases in between. This CDR3 reads CASSPRYGNRDEQFF. The CDR3 DNA reads TGTGCCAGCAGCCCGCGATACGGGAATAGGGATGAGCAGTTCTTC.